This entry lists 30 T cell receptor beta chains sequenced from one sample in a study of long-term antiretroviral therapy in people with HIV. The authors ran the immunoSEQ assay, v3.0, at survey level. The assay was immunoSEQ multiplex PCR, and TCRdb's table has in-frame clones only and misses some. The sample contains about 23,000 clones, nearly 90% of which appear only once. The source material was unsorted PBMCs, sampled 0.6 years after starting antiretroviral therapy. The receptors were gathered from a man aged 60 to 69 with HIV.

The chain couples TRBV14 to TRBJ2-7; D remains ambiguous. Germline CDR1 reads SGHDN; CDR2 reads FVKESK. This CDR3 has 12 residues. Trimming pared 0 bases from V and 9 bases from J, leaving 9 bases between. The CDR3, as DNA: TGTGCCAGCAGCCAAGATCGAGTAAGGCAGTACTTC. Translation gives CASSQDRVRQYF.

This chain connects TRBV19 to TRBJ2-3, with D tentatively TRBD2 (5 bases). The CDR3 loop spans 14 amino acids. Looked up from germline, CDR1 is LNHDA and CDR2 is SQIVND (reference sequence). Trimming removed 3 bases at V and 4 bases at J, with 11 bases between. The CDR3 sequence is CASSMISAPDTQYF. Here the CDR3 DNA reads TGTGCCAGTAGTATGATTAGCGCCCCAGATACGCAGTATTTT.

The chain combines TRBV6-1 with TRBJ2-7; 7 bases match TRBD1. CDR3 size: 14 residues. Trimming removed 6 bases from V and 3 bases from J; junction bases left unmatched: 8. Germline values: CDR1 MNHNS, CDR2 SASEGT. The CDR3 spells CASREPGQIYEQYF. DNA for the CDR3: TGTGCCAGCAGGGAACCGGGACAGATCTACGAGCAGTACTTC.

The chain recombines TRBV7-2 with TRBJ2-4; 14 positions match TRBD2. The CDR3 spans 19 residues. Trimming removed 3 bases from V and 4 bases from J; junction bases left unmatched: 11. Germline loops: CDR1 SGHTA, CDR2 FQGNSA. In DNA form, the CDR3 reads TGTGCCAGCAGCTTCGGACTAGCGGGGGGAGAGGGCCTAAAAAACATTCAGTACTTC. Protein sequence: CASSFGLAGGEGLKNIQYF.

The chain combines TRBV29-1 with TRBJ2-7; unclear D gene. The V end was cut by 4 bases, the J end by 2 bases, with 12 bases between. Germline CDR1 is SQVTM and CDR2 is ANQGSEA. The CDR3 contains 13 residues. The CDR3 protein is CSVAWTPAYEQYF. The CDR3 nucleotides are TGCAGCGTTGCTTGGACGCCTGCCTACGAGCAGTACTTC.

This chain links TRBV5-4 with TRBJ1-1, with D maybe TRBD1 (6 bases). The V gene's germline CDR1 is SGHNT and CDR2 YYREEE (reference sequence). This CDR3 has 15 amino acids. Trimming left V 5 bases short and J 4 bases short, with 18 bases between. The CDR3: CASRRYRVRGTEAFF. The CDR3 nucleotides are TGTGCCAGCAGGCGATACAGGGTTCGGGGCACTGAAGCTTTCTTT.

This chain links TRBV30 with TRBJ1-1; D is ambiguous. Trimming stripped 6 bases from V and 1 base from J, with 12 bases between. The CDR3 totals 13 residues. Germline V gene data show CDR1 as GTSNPN and CDR2 as SVGIG (reference sequence). Here the CDR3 reads CACNRWTNTEAFF. CDR3 DNA: TGTGCCTGCAATCGGTGGACGAACACTGAAGCTTTCTTT.

The chain carries TRBV5-4 and TRBJ2-7; tentative D call: TRBD1 (6 bases). This CDR3 has 14 amino acids. Per the germline V gene, CDR1 is SGHNT and CDR2 is YYREEE (reference sequence). Trimming removed 0 bases at V and 6 bases at J, with 13 bases between. CDR3: CASSLVAGAGEQYF. DNA for the CDR3: TGTGCCAGCAGCTTGGTTGCAGGGGCTGGCGAGCAGTACTTC.

V is TRBV30 and J is TRBJ1-5; D call uncertain. Germline values: CDR1 GTSNPN, CDR2 SVGIG (reference sequence). This CDR3 is built from 15 residues. V lost 2 bases, J lost 7 bases, and 18 bases lay in between. CDR3 nucleotides: TGTGCCTGGAGTAAACCCGGGGTTTCTGGGCAGCCCCAGCATTTT. This sequence encodes CAWSKPGVSGQPQHF.

The rearrangement uses TRBV11-3 and TRBJ2-1; D gene unclear. The CDR3 contains 14 residues. V was clipped by 1 base and J by 9 bases, with 13 bases between them. In germline, CDR1 is SGHNT, CDR2 YENEEA. The CDR3 nucleotides read TGTGCCAGCAGCTTAGTTCCCGCCGGCGGTGAGCAGTTCTTC. This translates into CASSLVPAGGEQFF.

J is TRBJ2-7 and V is TRBV7-8, with TRBD2 as a possible D gene (5 bases). Germline V gene lookup returns CDR1 SGHVS and CDR2 FQNEAQ. V lost 4 bases, J lost 0 bases, and 13 bases lay in between. This CDR3 spans 15 amino acids. The CDR3 loop reads CASSSLREGSYEQYF. As DNA, the CDR3 is TGTGCCAGCAGCTCACTTCGAGAGGGCTCCTACGAGCAGTACTTC.

The chain employs TRBV25-1 and TRBJ2-1, with 9 bases lining up with TRBD1. V trimming: 3 bases; J trimming: 4 bases; junction bases outside the gene matches: 13. CDR1 and CDR2 from the germline V gene are MGHDK and SYGVNS. The CDR3 loop spans 18 amino acids. The DNA of the CDR3 is TGTGCCAGCAGTGACCCTGCATGGGGACAGGGCCGATACAATGAGCAGTTCTTC. Its translation: CASSDPAWGQGRYNEQFF.

The chain combines TRBV5-1 with TRBJ2-7; 7 bases match TRBD2. Germline lookup yields CDR1 SGHRS and CDR2 YFSETQ. V shed 4 bases, J shed 3 bases, and the junction held 7 bases outside the gene matches. The CDR3 extends over 14 amino acids. For the CDR3, the DNA is TGCGCCAGCAGCCCGGAGACGGGGGGCTACGAGCAGTACTTC. It translates to CASSPETGGYEQYF.

This clone was seen a handful of times. The chain carries TRBV30 and TRBJ1-5; TRBD1 is a possible D gene (5 bases). Trimming took 1 base from V and 5 from J, leaving 9 bases between them. From germline, CDR1 is GTSNPN and CDR2 SVGIG (reference sequence). CDR3 length: 13 amino acids. The CDR3 DNA reads as TGTGCCTGGAGTGAACAGGTCTATCAGCCCCAGCATTTT. Its translation: CAWSEQVYQPQHF.

The CDR3 is CASSRTSGGHEQFF. The CDR3, as DNA: TGCGCCAGCAGCCGGACTAGCGGGGGCCATGAGCAGTTCTTC. The chain links TRBV5-1 to TRBJ2-1, with 13 bases that match TRBD2. J lost 8 bases, V lost 4 bases, and 3 bases had no gene match. The CDR3 is 14 amino acids. Germline V CDR1 and CDR2: SGHRS, YFSETQ.

The chain combines TRBV5-4 with TRBJ2-3; 11 nucleotides line up with TRBD2. J gave up 5 bases and V 0 bases, and 2 bases lay outside the gene matches. CDR3 size: 15 residues. CDR1 is SGHNT and CDR2 is YYREEE in the germline V gene (reference sequence). DNA of the CDR3: TGTGCCAGCAGCTTGGCTAGCGGGGGGATAGATACGCAGTATTTT. The encoded protein is CASSLASGGIDTQYF.

The chain links TRBV18 to TRBJ2-2, with D unresolved. Germline CDR1 and CDR2: KGHSH and LQKENI. This CDR3 contains 14 residues. Trimming removed 2 bases from V and 3 bases from J, with 7 bases in between. The DNA for the CDR3 is TGTGCCAGCTCACCAATGCGTGACACCGGGGAGCTGTTTTTT. The encoded protein is CASSPMRDTGELFF.

The chain uses TRBV29-1 and TRBJ2-2, with D perhaps TRBD1 (5 bases). The V end lost 6 bases, the J end lost 4 bases, and 15 bases lay between the germline ends. The CDR3 loop spans 14 amino acids. Looked up from germline, CDR1 is SQVTM and CDR2 is ANQGSEA. The DNA for the CDR3 is TGCAGCGTCCAGGGTGTGTGGACCACCGGGGAGCTGTTTTTT. Protein sequence: CSVQGVWTTGELFF.

The V gene is TRBV28, the J gene TRBJ2-7; D might be TRBD2 (5 bases). CDR1 MDHEN and CDR2 SYDVKM come from the germline V gene. The CDR3 totals 13 residues. V lost 5 bases and J lost 2, with 10 bases in between. DNA of the CDR3: TGTGCCAGCAGTGACGGACTGACCTACGAGCAGTACTTC. Its protein is CASSDGLTYEQYF.

This chain connects TRBV6-5 to TRBJ1-1; unclear D gene. V was pared by 4 bases and J by 0 bases, with 6 bases between. The CDR3 totals 13 residues. The germline gives CDR1 MNHEY, CDR2 SVGAGI. CDR3 sequence: CASSFRVNTEAFF. DNA of the CDR3: TGTGCCAGCAGTTTTAGAGTGAACACTGAAGCTTTCTTT.

The chain recombines TRBV10-3 with TRBJ2-7; 11 positions match TRBD2. The CDR3 runs 17 residues. Germline trimming cut 6 bases from V and 5 bases from J; bases unmatched to any gene: 15. Germline V CDR1 and CDR2: ENHRY, SYGVKD. The chain's CDR3 is CAISPTSGSAVFDEQYF. CDR3 coding DNA: TGTGCCATCAGCCCTACTAGCGGGAGCGCGGTATTTGACGAGCAGTACTTC.

The rearrangement uses TRBV19 and TRBJ2-2, with TRBD1 matching 8 bases. Germline lookup yields CDR1 LNHDA and CDR2 SQIVND (reference sequence). V dropped 5 bases and J dropped 4; count of bases not matched to a gene: 9. The CDR3 length is 16 residues. The CDR3 nucleotides read TGTGCCAGTAGTCGGGCAGGGGGCCGTGGCACCGGGGAGCTGTTTTTT. Encoded protein: CASSRAGGRGTGELFF.

V is TRBV12-5 and J is TRBJ2-6, with a possible D match to TRBD1 (6 bases). Germline V gene data show CDR1 as LGHNT and CDR2 as FRNRAP. V was trimmed by 0 bases and J by 1 base, leaving 13 bases between them. The CDR3 runs to 18 residues. CDR3 in amino acids: CASGLVLTGRSGANVLTF. DNA for the CDR3: TGTGCTAGTGGTTTGGTACTTACAGGGAGATCTGGGGCCAACGTCCTGACTTTC.

V gene TRBV4-2 combines with J gene TRBJ2-7, with D possibly being TRBD2 (5 bases). Deletions cut 0 bases from V and 7 bases from J, with 13 bases between. Germline values: CDR1 LGHNA, CDR2 YNFKEQ. The CDR3 consists of 14 residues. CDR3 protein: CASSQDRRIGEQYF. Here the CDR3 DNA reads TGTGCCAGCAGCCAAGATCGGAGGATTGGGGAGCAGTACTTC.

The chain combines TRBV13 with TRBJ2-2, with 11 bases aligning to TRBD2. V trimming: 5 bases; J trimming: 4 bases; junction bases outside the gene matches: 3. Germline-derived CDR1 and CDR2 are PRHDT and FYEKMQ (reference sequence). This CDR3 spans 15 amino acids. The CDR3 DNA reads TGTGCCAGCAGCCGACTAGCGGGAAGCACCGGGGAGCTGTTTTTT. Protein sequence: CASSRLAGSTGELFF.

This clone showed up just a few times. The chain combines TRBV7-9 with TRBJ2-7, with D possibly called TRBD1 or TRBD2 (6 bases each). The CDR3 extends over 14 amino acids. V lost 3 bases to trimming and J lost 7 bases, with 16 bases between them. The germline gives CDR1 SEHNR, CDR2 FQNEAQ (reference sequence). DNA for the CDR3: TGTGCCAGCAGCTTTACTACAGGGACTCGGGAGCAGTACTTC. This translates into CASSFTTGTREQYF.

The chain employs TRBV14 and TRBJ1-6; D possibly corresponds to TRBD1 (5 bases). The CDR3 extends over 14 amino acids. Trimming left V 5 bases short and J 14 bases short, with 19 bases between. CDR1 SGHDN and CDR2 FVKESK come from the germline V gene. DNA of the CDR3: TGTGCCAGCAGCTACCGGGACGGCAGTTTGGCCCTCCACTTT. Its protein product is CASSYRDGSLALHF.

V and J are TRBV27 and TRBJ2-7; 10 bases match TRBD2. The CDR3 is made up of 17 amino acids. CDR1 and CDR2 from the germline V gene are MNHEY and SMNVEV (reference sequence). Unmatched junction bases numbered 10, after V lost 2 bases and J lost 3 bases. The CDR3 loop reads CASSLASGRGLSYEQYF. The CDR3 DNA follows: TGTGCCAGCAGTTTAGCTAGCGGGAGAGGCCTAAGCTACGAGCAGTACTTC.

The chain combines TRBV5-1 with TRBJ1-4; D unresolved. V lost 0 bases, J lost 8 bases, and 8 bases lay in between. This CDR3 comprises 13 residues. CDR1 is SGHRS, CDR2 YFSETQ, per germline. CDR3 amino acids: CASSLEATEKLFF. The CDR3, as DNA: TGCGCCAGCAGCTTGGAGGCAACGGAAAAACTGTTTTTT.

The J gene is TRBJ2-3, the V gene TRBV4-3; D ambiguous. From germline, CDR1 is LGHNA and CDR2 YSLEER. V shed 0 bases and J shed 0 bases, with 4 bases lying between them. This CDR3 has 14 amino acids. The CDR3 sequence: CASSQDWSTDTQYF. CDR3 in DNA: TGCGCCAGCAGCCAAGATTGGAGCACAGATACGCAGTATTTT.